The sequence of this T cell receptor beta chain was determined in a study of OX40 agonist ivuxolimab in advanced cancers. Profiling relied on immunoSEQ multiplex PCR, and the TCRdb table lists in-frame clones only, not all of them. The data hold over 30,000 clones, with 82% observed a single time. This CDR3 is 12 amino acids long. Trimming at V came to 3 bases and at J to 9 bases, leaving 7 bases not matched to a gene. Germline V lookup: CDR1 GTSNPN, CDR2 SVGIG (reference sequence). The chain uses TRBV30 and TRBJ2-5, with 7 bases identical to TRBD2. The sequencing used CD4+ or CD8+ T cells sorted from blood, collected in a trial of the OX40 agonist ivuxolimab. This receptor was obtained from an adult with an advanced solid tumor such as melanoma, head and neck, liver or kidney cancer. The CDR3 sequence: CAWRGGQGAQYF. The CDR3, as DNA: TGTGCCTGGAGGGGAGGGCAAGGGGCCCAGTACTTC.